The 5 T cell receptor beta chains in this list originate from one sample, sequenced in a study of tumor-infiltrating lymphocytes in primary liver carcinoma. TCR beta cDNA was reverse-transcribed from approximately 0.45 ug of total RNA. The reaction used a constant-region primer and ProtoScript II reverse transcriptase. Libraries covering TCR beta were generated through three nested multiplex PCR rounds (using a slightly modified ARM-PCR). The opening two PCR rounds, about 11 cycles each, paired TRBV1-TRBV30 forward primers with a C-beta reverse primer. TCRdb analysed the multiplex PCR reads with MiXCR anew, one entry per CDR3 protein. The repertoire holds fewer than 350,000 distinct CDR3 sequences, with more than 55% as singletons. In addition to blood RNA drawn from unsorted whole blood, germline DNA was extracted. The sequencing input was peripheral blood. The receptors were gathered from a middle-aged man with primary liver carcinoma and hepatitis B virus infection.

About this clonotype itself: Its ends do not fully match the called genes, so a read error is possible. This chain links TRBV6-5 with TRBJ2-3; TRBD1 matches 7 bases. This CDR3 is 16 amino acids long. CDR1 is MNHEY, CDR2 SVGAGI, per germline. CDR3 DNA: TGTGCCGGCAGTTTCGGGGTGACAGGGACCACAGATACGCAGTATTTT. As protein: CAGSFGVTGTTDTQYF.

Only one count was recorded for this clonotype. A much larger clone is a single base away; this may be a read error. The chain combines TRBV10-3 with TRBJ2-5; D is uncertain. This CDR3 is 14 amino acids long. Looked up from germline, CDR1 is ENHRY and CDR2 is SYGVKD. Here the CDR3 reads CAISDLGGKETRYF. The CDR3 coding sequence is TGTGCCATCAGTGATTTAGGTGGGAAAGAGACCCGGTACTTC.

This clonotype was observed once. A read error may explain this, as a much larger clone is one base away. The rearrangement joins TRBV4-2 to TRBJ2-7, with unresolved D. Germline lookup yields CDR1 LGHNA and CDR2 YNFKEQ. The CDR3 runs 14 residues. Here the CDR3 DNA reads TGTGCCAGCAGCCAAGATCCGGCTGTGGGTGAGCAGCACTTC. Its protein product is CASSQDPAVGEQHF.

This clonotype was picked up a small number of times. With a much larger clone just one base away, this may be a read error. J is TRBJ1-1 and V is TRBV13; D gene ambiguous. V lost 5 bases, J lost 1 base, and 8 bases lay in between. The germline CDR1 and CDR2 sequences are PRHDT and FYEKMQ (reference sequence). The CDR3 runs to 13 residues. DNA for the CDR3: TGTGCCAGCAGCCTCGACTGGAACACTGAAGCTTTCTTT. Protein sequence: CASSLDWNTEAFF.

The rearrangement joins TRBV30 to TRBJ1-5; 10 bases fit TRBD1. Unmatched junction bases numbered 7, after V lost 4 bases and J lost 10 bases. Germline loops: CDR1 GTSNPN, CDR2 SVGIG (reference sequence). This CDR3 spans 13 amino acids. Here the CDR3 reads CAWTRDRGDPQHF. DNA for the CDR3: TGTGCCTGGACCAGGGACAGGGGAGATCCCCAGCATTTT.